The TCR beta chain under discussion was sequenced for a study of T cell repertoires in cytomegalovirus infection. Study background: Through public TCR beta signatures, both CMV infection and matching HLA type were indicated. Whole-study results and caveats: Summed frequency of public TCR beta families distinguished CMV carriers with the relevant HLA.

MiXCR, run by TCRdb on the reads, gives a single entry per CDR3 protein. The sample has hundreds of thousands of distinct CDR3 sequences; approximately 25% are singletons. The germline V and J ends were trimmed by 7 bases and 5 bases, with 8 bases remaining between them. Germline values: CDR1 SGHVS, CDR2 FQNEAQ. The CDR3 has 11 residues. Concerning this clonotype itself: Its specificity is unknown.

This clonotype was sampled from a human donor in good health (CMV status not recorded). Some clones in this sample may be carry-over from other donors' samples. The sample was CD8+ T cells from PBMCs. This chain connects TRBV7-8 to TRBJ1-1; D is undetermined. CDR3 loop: CASISGTEAFF. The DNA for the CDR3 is TGTGCCAGCATCTCTGGAACTGAAGCTTTCTTT.